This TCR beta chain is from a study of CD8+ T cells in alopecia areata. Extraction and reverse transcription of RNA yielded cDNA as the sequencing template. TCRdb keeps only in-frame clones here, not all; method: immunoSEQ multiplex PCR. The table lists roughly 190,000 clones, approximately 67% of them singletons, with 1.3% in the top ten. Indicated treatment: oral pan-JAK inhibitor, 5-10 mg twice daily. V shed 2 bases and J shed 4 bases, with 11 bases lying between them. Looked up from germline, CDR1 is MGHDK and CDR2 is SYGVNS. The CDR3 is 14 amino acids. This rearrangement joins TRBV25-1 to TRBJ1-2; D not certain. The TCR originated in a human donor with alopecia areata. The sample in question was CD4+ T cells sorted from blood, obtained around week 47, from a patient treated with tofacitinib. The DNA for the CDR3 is TGTGCCAGCAGTGAAGCCCAGAGGAGCTATGGCTACACCTTC. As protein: CASSEAQRSYGYTF.